These T cell receptor beta chains were read from a single sample in a study of identical twins. TCRdb analysed the 5' RACE reads with MiXCR anew, one entry per CDR3 protein. Of fewer than 550,000 distinct CDR3 sequences listed, roughly 15% are singletons. The same data also contributed to another study, on yellow fever vaccine responses in identical twins.

The source material was CD4+ T cells sorted from blood. The receptors shown here come from a woman between 18 and 29 years old in good health. CDR3s include the opening cysteine and the closing phenylalanine or tryptophan. D genes are given only for firm matches. The size field is filled for only some rows; it gives once, few, many or a size class.

V	D	J	size	DNA	CDR3
TRBV10-3	-	TRBJ2-1	many	TGTGCCATCAGAACCGGGGGGCGCAATGAGCAGTTCTTC	CAIRTGGRNEQFF
TRBV28	-	TRBJ1-2	few	TGTGCCAGCAGTTTAAGGGTGTCTATGGGGCGAGGCTACACCTTC	CASSLRVSMGRGYTF
TRBV20-1	-	TRBJ2-7	-	TGCAGTGCCCTTCCCCCGACAGGAGGATACGAGCAGTACTTC	CSALPPTGGYEQYF
TRBV6-1	-	TRBJ1-2	-	TGTGCCAGCAGCCGCTCGCTCGGATATGGCTACACCTTC	CASSRSLGYGYTF
TRBV5-1	-	TRBJ2-1	few	TGCGCCAGCAGATTGACAGGCGAAACCTACAATGAGCAGTTCTTC	CASRLTGETYNEQFF
TRBV5-1	TRBD2	TRBJ2-5	few	TGCGCCAGCACGGGACTAGCGAAGGAGACCCAGTACTTC	CASTGLAKETQYF
TRBV20-1	-	TRBJ2-7	few	TGCAGTGCTAGCGGTCAAGAGGACGCAAGGTACTACGAGCAGTACTTC	CSASGQEDARYYEQYF
TRBV19	-	TRBJ2-3	few	TGTGCCGCAGGATGGAGGCCGGGGGGCACAGATACGCAGTATTTT	CAAGWRPGGTDTQYF
TRBV11-2	TRBD2	TRBJ2-1	-	TGTGCCAGCAGCTTAGATCTATTACTAGCGGGTAGGAATGAGCAGTTCTTC	CASSLDLLLAGRNEQFF
TRBV7-6	-	TRBJ2-3	few	TGTGCCAGCAGCCAAACAGGGCTTACGCAGTATTTT	CASSQTGLTQYF
TRBV27	-	TRBJ1-2	few	TGTGCCAGCAGTCCCATTTGGGCCGGAGTTGGCTACACCTTC	CASSPIWAGVGYTF
TRBV7-2	-	TRBJ2-3	few	TGTGCCAGCAGCTTATTCGAGGCGGATACGCAGTATTTT	CASSLFEADTQYF
TRBV7-2	-	TRBJ2-3	few	TGTGCCAGCAGCTTACAAACAGGCCCAGATACGCAGTATTTT	CASSLQTGPDTQYF
TRBV28	-	TRBJ2-7	once	TGTGCCAGCAGTCAGGGGGGGGTAGGGTACTACGAGCAGTACTTC	CASSQGGVGYYEQYF
TRBV20-1	TRBD2	TRBJ2-7	many	TGCAGTGCTAGCAGACTAGCGGGCTACGAGCAGTACTTC	CSASRLAGYEQYF
TRBV2	TRBD2	TRBJ2-3	few	TGTGCCAGCAGTGTCGCTAGCGGGAGCCTCACAGATACGCAGTATTTT	CASSVASGSLTDTQYF
TRBV3-1	-	TRBJ2-1	-	TGTGCCAGCAGCCAGAGCAGGGTTTTCGGCTACAATGAGCAGTTCTTC	CASSQSRVFGYNEQFF
TRBV24-1	TRBD2	TRBJ2-3	-	TGTGCCACCAGTGATTTGAGCGGGGGATACACAGATACGCAGTATTTT	CATSDLSGGYTDTQYF
TRBV12-3/TRBV12-4	-	TRBJ1-4	-	TGTGCCAGCAATGCAGCCGCAACTAATGAAAAACTGTTTTTT	CASNAAATNEKLFF
TRBV7-3	TRBD2	TRBJ2-3	few	TGTGCCAGCAGCTCCCAAGCGGGAGAGGCCACAGATACGCAGTATTTT	CASSSQAGEATDTQYF
TRBV12-3/TRBV12-4	TRBD1	TRBJ2-2	many	TGTGCCAGCAGCCCCGGACAGGGGTGGGCCGGGGAGCTGTTTTTT	CASSPGQGWAGELFF
TRBV5-4	-	TRBJ2-4	few	TGTGCCAGCAGCTCTGGAATGGCGGCAAACATTCAGTACTTC	CASSSGMAANIQYF
TRBV13	TRBD1	TRBJ2-1	few	TGTGCCAGCAGCGCCAGCCGGGACAGGGGTCGTAATGAGCAGTTCTTC	CASSASRDRGRNEQFF
TRBV6-1	-	TRBJ2-7	-	TGTGCCAGCAGTACCGGGACGATTAACTACGAGCAGTACTTC	CASSTGTINYEQYF
TRBV12-3/TRBV12-4	TRBD2	TRBJ2-3	few	TGTGCCAGCAGTTTTTCGGGGGGGCTTCGGTTTTATACGCAGTATTTT	CASSFSGGLRFYTQYF
TRBV18	TRBD2	TRBJ2-1	-	TGTGCCAGCTCACCTGCGGGGGTCAATGAGCAGTTCTTC	CASSPAGVNEQFF
TRBV5-1	TRBD2	TRBJ2-5	few	TGCGCCAGCATGGGGGACACGGGACTAGCGGGATCAGAGACCCAGTACTTC	CASMGDTGLAGSETQYF
TRBV20-1	TRBD1	TRBJ2-5	-	TGCTGTGCTAGAGATCTACAGGGGATGTCTTACTGGGAGACCCAGTACTTC	CCARDLQGMSYWETQYF
TRBV12-3/TRBV12-4	-	TRBJ1-2	-	TGTGCCAGCAGCACGGACTACTATGGCTACACCTTC	CASSTDYYGYTF
TRBV28	-	TRBJ2-1	few	TGTGCCAGCAATTGTATGAAGTGTGTGTCCAATGAGCAGTTCTTC	CASNCMKCVSNEQFF
TRBV11-3	TRBD1	TRBJ2-3	-	TGTGCCAGCAGCTTAGTTCTGGGGACAGCTAGCACAGATACGCAGTATTTT	CASSLVLGTASTDTQYF
TRBV12-3/TRBV12-4	TRBD2	TRBJ2-3	-	TGTACCAGCAGTTTACATCTTCCACTGACTAGCGGGGGAACAGATACGCAGTATTTT	CTSSLHLPLTSGGTDTQYF
TRBV28	-	TRBJ2-6	few	TGTGCCAGCACCCCATATTTGGCGGATTACTCTGGGGCCAACGTCCTGACTTTC	CASTPYLADYSGANVLTF
TRBV12-3/TRBV12-4	TRBD1	TRBJ2-2	few	TGTGCCAGCAGGCCGGGACAGGGATCCGGGGAGCTGTTTTTT	CASRPGQGSGELFF
TRBV10-1	TRBD2	TRBJ2-1	-	TGCGCCAGCAGTGATCTAACTAGCGGGATTTACAATGAGCAGTTCTTC	CASSDLTSGIYNEQFF
TRBV5-1	-	TRBJ1-1	many	TGCGCCAGCAGCTTGTTTAGGGGTCATGAAGCTTTCTTT	CASSLFRGHEAFF
TRBV7-9	-	TRBJ1-2	few	TGTGCCAGCAGCGCGTCCGTTGGGGGACTCTCTGGCTACACCTTC	CASSASVGGLSGYTF
TRBV4-1	-	TRBJ2-1	few	TGCGCCAGCAGCCAAGGTTTCGTACAGAGCTCCTACAATGAGCAGTTCTTC	CASSQGFVQSSYNEQFF
TRBV24-1	TRBD1	TRBJ2-5	-	TGTGCCACCAGTGATTCGCGGACAGGCTTGGAGACCCAGTACTTC	CATSDSRTGLETQYF
TRBV20-1	-	TRBJ2-3	-	TGCTGTGCTAGAGATACTTGGGGGGGCGAAAGCACAGATACGCAGTATTTT	CCARDTWGGESTDTQYF
TRBV6-1	-	TRBJ2-6	-	TGTGCCAGCAGTGAGTCTTCAAGCTCTGGGGCCAACGTCCTGACTTTC	CASSESSSSGANVLTF
TRBV7-9	TRBD1	TRBJ2-5	-	TGTGCCAGCAGCTTATCCGGACAGGGGGAGACCCAGTACTTC	CASSLSGQGETQYF
TRBV12-3/TRBV12-4	-	TRBJ2-4	-	TGTGCCAGCAGCACGGAGAAAAACATTCAGTACTTC	CASSTEKNIQYF
TRBV7-8	-	TRBJ1-5	few	TGTGCCAGCAGCCGGGACACTCACAATCAGCCCCAGCATTTT	CASSRDTHNQPQHF
TRBV5-1	TRBD2	TRBJ2-7	-	TGCGCCAGCAGTGCTGGACTAGCGTTCTACGAGCAGTACTTC	CASSAGLAFYEQYF
TRBV15	TRBD2	TRBJ2-1	-	TGTGCCACCAGCAGAGATATGACTAGCGGTTTCAATGAGCAGTTCTTC	CATSRDMTSGFNEQFF
TRBV12-3/TRBV12-4	-	TRBJ1-3	few	TGTGCCAGCAGTGACCTCACAAGAATCTCTGGAAACACCATATATTTT	CASSDLTRISGNTIYF
TRBV5-1	-	TRBJ2-4	-	TGCGCCAGCAGCTTGGACCTTCAAAACATTCAGTACTTC	CASSLDLQNIQYF
TRBV5-1	TRBD1	TRBJ2-1	few	TGCGCCAGTACTCCGGGACAGGGGGTGTTAGGGGAGCAGTTCTTC	CASTPGQGVLGEQFF
TRBV12-3/TRBV12-4	-	TRBJ1-1	few	TGTGCCAGCAGTTTAAGGATTGGGAACACTGAAGCTTTCTTT	CASSLRIGNTEAFF
TRBV24-1	-	TRBJ2-1	-	TGTGCCACCAGTGACCCACTAGCCCATGAGCAGTTCTTC	CATSDPLAHEQFF
TRBV24-1	-	TRBJ1-2	few	TGTGCCACCAGTGATCAGGATTATGGCTACACCTTC	CATSDQDYGYTF
TRBV7-6	-	TRBJ2-3	few	TGTGCCAGCAGCTTCGGGAATCTGGGCCCAGATACGCAGTATTTT	CASSFGNLGPDTQYF
TRBV15	-	TRBJ2-1	few	TGTGCCACCAGCAGAGGACAGAGCTCCTACAATGAGCAGTTCTTC	CATSRGQSSYNEQFF
TRBV5-1	-	TRBJ2-5	few	TGCGCCAGCAGGTTATTCGAGACCCAGTACTTC	CASRLFETQYF
TRBV7-8	-	TRBJ2-1	-	TGTGCCAGCAGCTTACAGGGGGTTGGCGGGGGATTCCGCTACAATGAGCAGTTCTTC	CASSLQGVGGGFRYNEQFF